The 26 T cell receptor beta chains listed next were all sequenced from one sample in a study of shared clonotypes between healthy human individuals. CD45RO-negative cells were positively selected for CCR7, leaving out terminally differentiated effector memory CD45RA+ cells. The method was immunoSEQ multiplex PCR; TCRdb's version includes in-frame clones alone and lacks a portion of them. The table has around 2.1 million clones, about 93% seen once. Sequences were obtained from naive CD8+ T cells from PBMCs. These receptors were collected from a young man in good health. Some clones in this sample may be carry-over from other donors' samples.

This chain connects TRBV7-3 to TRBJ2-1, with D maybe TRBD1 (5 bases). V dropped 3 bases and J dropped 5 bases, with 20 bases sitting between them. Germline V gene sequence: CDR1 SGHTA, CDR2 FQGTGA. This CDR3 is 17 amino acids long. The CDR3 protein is CASSFDVTGALHNEQFF. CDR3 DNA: TGTGCCAGCAGCTTCGACGTGACTGGGGCGCTGCACAATGAGCAGTTCTTC.

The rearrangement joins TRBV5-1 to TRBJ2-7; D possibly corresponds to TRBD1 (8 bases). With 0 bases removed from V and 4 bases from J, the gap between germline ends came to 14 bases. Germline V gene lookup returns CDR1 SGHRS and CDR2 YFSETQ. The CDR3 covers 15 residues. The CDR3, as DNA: TGCGCCAGCAGCTTGGGACAGGGGAGGGCATACGAGCAGTACTTC. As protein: CASSLGQGRAYEQYF.

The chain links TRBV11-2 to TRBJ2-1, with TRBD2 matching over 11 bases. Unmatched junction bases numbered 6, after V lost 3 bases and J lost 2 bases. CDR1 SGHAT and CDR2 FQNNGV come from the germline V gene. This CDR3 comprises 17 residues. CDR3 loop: CASSFTSGRSPYNEQFF. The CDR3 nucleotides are TGTGCCAGCAGCTTCACTAGCGGGAGATCTCCCTACAATGAGCAGTTCTTC.

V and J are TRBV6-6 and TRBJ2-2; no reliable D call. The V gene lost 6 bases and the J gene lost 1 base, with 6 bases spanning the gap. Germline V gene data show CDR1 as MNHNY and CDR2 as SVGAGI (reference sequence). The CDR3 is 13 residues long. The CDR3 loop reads CASSGLNTGELFF. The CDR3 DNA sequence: TGTGCCAGCAGCGGGCTGAACACCGGGGAGCTGTTTTTT.

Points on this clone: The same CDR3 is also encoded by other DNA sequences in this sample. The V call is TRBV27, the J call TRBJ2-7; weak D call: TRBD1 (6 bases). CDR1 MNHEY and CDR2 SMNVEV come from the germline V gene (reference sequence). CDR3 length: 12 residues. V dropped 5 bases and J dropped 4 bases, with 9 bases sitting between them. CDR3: CASSPQGYEQYF. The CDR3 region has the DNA TGTGCCAGCAGTCCGCAGGGGTACGAGCAGTACTTC.

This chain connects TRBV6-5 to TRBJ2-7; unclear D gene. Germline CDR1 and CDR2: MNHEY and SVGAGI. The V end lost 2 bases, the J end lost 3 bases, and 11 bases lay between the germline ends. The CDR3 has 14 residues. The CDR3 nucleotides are TGTGCCAGCAGTTACGATGAGAACTACTACGAGCAGTACTTC. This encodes CASSYDENYYEQYF.

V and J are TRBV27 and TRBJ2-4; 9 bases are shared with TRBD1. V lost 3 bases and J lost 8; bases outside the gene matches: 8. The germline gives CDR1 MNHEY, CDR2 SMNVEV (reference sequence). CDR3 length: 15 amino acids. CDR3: CASSFLQGARDIQYF. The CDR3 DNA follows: TGTGCCAGCAGTTTCTTACAGGGGGCGAGGGACATTCAGTACTTC.

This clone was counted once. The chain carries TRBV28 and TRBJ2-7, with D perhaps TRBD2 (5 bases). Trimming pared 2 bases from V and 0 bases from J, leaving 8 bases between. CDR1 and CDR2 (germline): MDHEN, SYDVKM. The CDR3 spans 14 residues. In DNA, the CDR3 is TGTGCCAGCAGTTTACCCCGGGACTCCTACGAGCAGTACTTC. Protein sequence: CASSLPRDSYEQYF.

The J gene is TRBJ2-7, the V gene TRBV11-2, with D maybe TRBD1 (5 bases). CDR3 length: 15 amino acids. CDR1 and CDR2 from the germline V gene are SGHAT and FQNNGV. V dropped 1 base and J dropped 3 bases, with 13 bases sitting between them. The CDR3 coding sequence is TGTGCCAGCAGCTTAGGATGGGGCAGGGTCTACGAGCAGTACTTC. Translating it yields CASSLGWGRVYEQYF.

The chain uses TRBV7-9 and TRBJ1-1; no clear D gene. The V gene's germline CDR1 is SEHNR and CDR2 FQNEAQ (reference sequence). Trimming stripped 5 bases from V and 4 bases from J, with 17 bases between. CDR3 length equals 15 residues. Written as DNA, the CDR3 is TGTGCCAGCAGCCCAAGGTCCAACTCTCCCACTGAAGCTTTCTTT. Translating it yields CASSPRSNSPTEAFF.

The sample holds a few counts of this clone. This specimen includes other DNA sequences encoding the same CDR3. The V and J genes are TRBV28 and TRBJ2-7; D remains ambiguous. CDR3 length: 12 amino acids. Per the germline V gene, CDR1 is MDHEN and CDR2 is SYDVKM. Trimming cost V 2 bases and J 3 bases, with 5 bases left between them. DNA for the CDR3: TGTGCCAGCAGTTTAGTCAGCTACGAGCAGTACTTC. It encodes CASSLVSYEQYF.

The CDR3 DNA reads as TGTGCCAGTAGTATGTTTGAGACCCAGTACTTC. Protein: CASSMFETQYF. V is TRBV19 and J is TRBJ2-5; D is undetermined. Germline V gene sequence: CDR1 LNHDA, CDR2 SQIVND (reference sequence). Trimming took 3 bases from V and 5 from J, leaving 4 bases between them. This CDR3 has 11 amino acids.

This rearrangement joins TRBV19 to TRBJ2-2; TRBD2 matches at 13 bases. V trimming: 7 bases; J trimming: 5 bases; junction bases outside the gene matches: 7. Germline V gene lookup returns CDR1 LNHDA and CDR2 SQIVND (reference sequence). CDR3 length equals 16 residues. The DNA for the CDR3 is TGTGCCAGTATTGGATCGACTAGCGGGAGGACCGGGGAGCTGTTTTTT. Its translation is CASIGSTSGRTGELFF.

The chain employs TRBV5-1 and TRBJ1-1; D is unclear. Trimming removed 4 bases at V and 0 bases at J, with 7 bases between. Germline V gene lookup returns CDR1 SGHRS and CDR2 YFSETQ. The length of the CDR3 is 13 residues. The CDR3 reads CASSTDVNTEAFF. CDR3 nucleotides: TGCGCCAGCAGCACCGACGTGAACACTGAAGCTTTCTTT.

DNA of the CDR3: TGTGCCAGCAGCCTATTATCCATGAACACTGAAGCTTTCTTT. Amino acid sequence: CASSLLSMNTEAFF. J is TRBJ1-1 and V is TRBV6-5; no firm D call. Trimming removed 6 bases from V and 0 bases from J, with 11 bases in between. The CDR3 consists of 14 residues. Germline CDR1 reads MNHEY; CDR2 reads SVGAGI.

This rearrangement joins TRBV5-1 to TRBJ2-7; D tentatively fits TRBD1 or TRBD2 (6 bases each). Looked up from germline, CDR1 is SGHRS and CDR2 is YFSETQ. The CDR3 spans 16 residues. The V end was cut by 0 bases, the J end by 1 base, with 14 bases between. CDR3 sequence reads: CASSLEGGLTSYEQYF. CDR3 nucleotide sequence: TGCGCCAGCAGCTTGGAGGGGGGTCTAACTTCCTACGAGCAGTACTTC.

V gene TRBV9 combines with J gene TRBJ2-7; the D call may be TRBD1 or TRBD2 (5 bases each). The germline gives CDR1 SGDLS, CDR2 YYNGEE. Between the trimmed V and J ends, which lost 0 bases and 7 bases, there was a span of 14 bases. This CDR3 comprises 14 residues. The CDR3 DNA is TGTGCCAGCAGCGTAGGAGGGGCCGAGGGGGAGCAGTACTTC. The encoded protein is CASSVGGAEGEQYF.

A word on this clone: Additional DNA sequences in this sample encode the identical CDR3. CDR3 amino acids: CASSLAGRAYEQYF. Written as DNA, the CDR3 is TGTGCCAGCAGCTTGGCGGGCCGGGCCTACGAGCAGTACTTC. This chain links TRBV5-5 with TRBJ2-7; no reliable D call. Trimming cost V 0 bases and J 2 bases, with 9 bases left between them. Germline assignment: CDR1 SGHKS and CDR2 YYEKEE (reference sequence). This CDR3 is 14 amino acids long. The variable domain in full, completed from reference TRBV5-5 and TRBJ2-7, reads DAGVTQSPTHLIKTRGQQVTLRCSPISGHKSVSWYQQVLGQGPQFIFQYYEKEERGRGNFPDRFSARQFPNYSSELNVNALLLGDSALYLCASSLAGRAYEQYFGPGTRLTVT.

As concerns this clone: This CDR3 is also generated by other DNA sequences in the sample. CDR3 nucleotides: TGTGCCAGCAGGCCTACAGGTTCCTATGGCTACACCTTC. Protein product: CASRPTGSYGYTF. The J gene is TRBJ1-2, the V gene TRBV5-6, with D maybe TRBD1 (5 bases). Germline CDR1 reads SGHDT; CDR2 reads YYEEEE. The CDR3 has 13 residues. V was pared by 5 bases and J by 4 bases, with 12 bases between.

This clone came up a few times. In DNA, the CDR3 is TGTGCCAGCAGCGTAGACCCTGGCAAGTTCTCAAACTATGGCTACACCTTC. This encodes CASSVDPGKFSNYGYTF. The chain carries TRBV9 and TRBJ1-2; unclear D gene. Germline V CDR1 and CDR2: SGDLS, YYNGEE. The CDR3 is made up of 17 amino acids. V was shortened by 0 bases and J by 2 bases, with 17 bases between the two germline ends.

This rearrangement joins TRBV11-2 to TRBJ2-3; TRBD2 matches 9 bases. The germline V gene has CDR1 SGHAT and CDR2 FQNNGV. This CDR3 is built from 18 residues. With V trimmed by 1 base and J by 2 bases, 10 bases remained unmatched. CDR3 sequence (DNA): TGTGCCAGCAGCTTAGTGCGGGAGGGCCCAACTCCCACAGATACGCAGTATTTT. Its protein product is CASSLVREGPTPTDTQYF.

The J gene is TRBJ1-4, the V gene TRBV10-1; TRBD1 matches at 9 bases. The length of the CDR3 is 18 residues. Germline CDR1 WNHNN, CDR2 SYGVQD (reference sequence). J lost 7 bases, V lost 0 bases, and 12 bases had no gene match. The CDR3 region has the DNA TGCGCCAGCAGTGAGTCGTCCCGGGACAGGGTCGTGAGTGAAAAACTGTTTTTT. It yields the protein CASSESSRDRVVSEKLFF.

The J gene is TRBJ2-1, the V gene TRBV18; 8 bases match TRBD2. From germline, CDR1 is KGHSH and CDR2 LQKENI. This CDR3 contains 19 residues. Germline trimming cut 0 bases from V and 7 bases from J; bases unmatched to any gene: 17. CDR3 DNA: TGTGCCAGCTCACCACCTCTTGAGGACCCGGGACTAGTCAGGAATGAGCAGTTCTTC. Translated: CASSPPLEDPGLVRNEQFF.

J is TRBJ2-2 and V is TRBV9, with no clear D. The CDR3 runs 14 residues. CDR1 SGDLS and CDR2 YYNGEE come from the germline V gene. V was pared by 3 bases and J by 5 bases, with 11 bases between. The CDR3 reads CASSGQGRTGELFF. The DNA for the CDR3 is TGTGCCAGCAGCGGCCAAGGCCGGACCGGGGAGCTGTTTTTT.

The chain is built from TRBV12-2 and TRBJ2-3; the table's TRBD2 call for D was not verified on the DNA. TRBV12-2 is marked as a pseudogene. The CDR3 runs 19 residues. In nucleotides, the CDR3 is TGTGCAAGTGTATGGGCCCGTGGATTGGGCGGGAGGGCCGCAGATACGCAGTATTTT. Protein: CASVWARGLGGRAADTQYF.

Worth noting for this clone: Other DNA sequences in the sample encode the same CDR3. For the CDR3, the DNA is TGTGCCAGCAGTTACGGGCGGGGGTCCTACAATGAGCAGTTCTTC. Amino acid sequence: CASSYGRGSYNEQFF. This chain connects TRBV6-5 to TRBJ2-1; 7 bases align to TRBD2. The germline V gene encodes CDR1 MNHEY and CDR2 SVGAGI. The junction had 2 bases not matched to a gene; V was cut back by 2 bases and J by 1 base. The CDR3 extends over 15 amino acids.